This entry features one T cell receptor (beta chain) sequence. The data were obtained in a study of control samples from healthy donors and cancer patients. Generated by immunoSEQ multiplex PCR, the TCRdb table keeps only in-frame clones and is missing some. In the table there are some 39,000 clones, around four fifths of which are singletons. The V end was cut by 0 bases, the J end by 0 bases, with 12 bases between. The CDR3 runs 17 residues. Germline CDR1 SGDLS, CDR2 YYNGEE. The receptor was derived from a woman aged 60-75 years with lung cancer. This sequence joins TRBV9 and TRBJ2-2; D possibly corresponds to TRBD1 (5 bases). Source material: PBMCs. DNA for the CDR3: TGTGCCAGCAGCGTAGGAGGAGCAGGGACGAACACCGGGGAGCTGTTTTTT. This sequence encodes CASSVGGAGTNTGELFF.